This T cell receptor (beta chain) was identified in a study of T cell changes during pregnancy in multiple sclerosis. The CDR3 extends over 15 amino acids. The V and J ends lost 5 bases and 3 bases, in that order; junction bases with no gene match: 6. From germline, CDR1 is SGHAT and CDR2 FQDESV (reference sequence). Some clones are missing from TCRdb's copy, which holds only in-frame ones; the method was immunoSEQ multiplex PCR. The data hold 77,000 or so clones, with around 93% observed a single time. This TCR derives from a female donor in good health, enrolled as a control in a pregnancy study. Material: peripheral blood, obtained in the second trimester of pregnancy. This chain uses TRBV11-1 with TRBJ2-3, with TRBD2 identical over 9 bases. The chain's CDR3 is CASSPERGVTDTQYF. Here the CDR3 DNA reads TGTGCCAGCAGCCCAGAGCGGGGGGTGACAGATACGCAGTATTTT.